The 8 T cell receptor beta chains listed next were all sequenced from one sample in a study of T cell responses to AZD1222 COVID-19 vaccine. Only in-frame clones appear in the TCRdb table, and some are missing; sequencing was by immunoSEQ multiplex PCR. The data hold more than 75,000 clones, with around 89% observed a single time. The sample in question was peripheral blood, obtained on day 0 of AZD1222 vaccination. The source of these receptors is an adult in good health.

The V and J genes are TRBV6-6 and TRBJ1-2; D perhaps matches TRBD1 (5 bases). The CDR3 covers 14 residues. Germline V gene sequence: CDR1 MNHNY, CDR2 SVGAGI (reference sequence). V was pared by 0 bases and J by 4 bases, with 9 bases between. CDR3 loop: CASSYSKGTYGYTF. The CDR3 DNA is TGTGCCAGCAGTTACTCGAAAGGGACCTATGGCTACACCTTC.

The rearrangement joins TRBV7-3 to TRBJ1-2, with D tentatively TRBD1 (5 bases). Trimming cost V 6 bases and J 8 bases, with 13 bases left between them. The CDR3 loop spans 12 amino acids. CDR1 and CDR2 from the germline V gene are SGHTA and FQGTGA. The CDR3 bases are TGTGCCAGCAGTCGGGACGGCTACGGCTACACCTTC. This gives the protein CASSRDGYGYTF.

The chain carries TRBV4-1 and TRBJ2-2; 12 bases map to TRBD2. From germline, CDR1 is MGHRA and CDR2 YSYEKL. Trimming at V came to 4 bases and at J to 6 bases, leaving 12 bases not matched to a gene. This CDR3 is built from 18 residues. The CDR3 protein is CASSPGLAGIGNSGELFF. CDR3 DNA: TGCGCCAGCAGCCCCGGACTAGCGGGGATTGGAAACTCCGGGGAGCTGTTTTTT.

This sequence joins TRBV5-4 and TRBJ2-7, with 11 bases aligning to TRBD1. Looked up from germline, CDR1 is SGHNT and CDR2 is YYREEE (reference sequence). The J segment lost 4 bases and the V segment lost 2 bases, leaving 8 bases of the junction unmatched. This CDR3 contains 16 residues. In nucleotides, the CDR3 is TGTGCCAGCAGCTTTAGCCCGGACAGGGGGCGTTACGAGCAGTACTTC. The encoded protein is CASSFSPDRGRYEQYF.

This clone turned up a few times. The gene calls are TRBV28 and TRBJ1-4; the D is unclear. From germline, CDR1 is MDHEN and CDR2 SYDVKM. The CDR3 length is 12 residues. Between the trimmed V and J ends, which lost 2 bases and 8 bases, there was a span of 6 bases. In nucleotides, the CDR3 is TGTGCCAGCAGTTTAGGGTACGAAAAACTGTTTTTT. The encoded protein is CASSLGYEKLFF.

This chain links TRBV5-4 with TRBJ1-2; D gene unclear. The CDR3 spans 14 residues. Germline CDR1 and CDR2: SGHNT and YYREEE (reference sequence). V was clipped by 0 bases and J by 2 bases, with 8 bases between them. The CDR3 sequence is CASSLEYRNYGYTF. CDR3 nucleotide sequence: TGTGCCAGCAGCTTGGAATACAGAAACTATGGCTACACCTTC.

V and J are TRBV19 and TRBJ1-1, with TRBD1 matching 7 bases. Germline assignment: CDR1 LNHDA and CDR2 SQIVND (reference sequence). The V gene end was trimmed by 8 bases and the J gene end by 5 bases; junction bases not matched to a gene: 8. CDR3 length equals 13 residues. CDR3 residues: CASHGQAATEAFF. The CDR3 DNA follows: TGTGCCAGTCATGGACAGGCGGCTACTGAAGCTTTCTTT.

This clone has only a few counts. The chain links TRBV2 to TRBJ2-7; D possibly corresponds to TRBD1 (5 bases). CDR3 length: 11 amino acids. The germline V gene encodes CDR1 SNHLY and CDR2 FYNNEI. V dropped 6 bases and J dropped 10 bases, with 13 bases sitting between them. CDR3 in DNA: TGTGCCAGCAGGAGGCAGGGCCCTCAGTACTTC. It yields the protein CASRRQGPQYF.